The T cell receptor (beta chain) under discussion was sequenced for a study of tumor and adjacent non-tumor tissue in lung cancer. On the study more broadly: Aged about 31 to 76 years, patients included 10 men and five or six women with stage I to III disease. Around 4.4 million productive TCRbeta reads were obtained per sample on average. Points from the study as a whole: Significantly higher TCR diversity was found in tumor than normal lung.

A modified ARM-PCR protocol with three rounds of nested PCR amplified TCRbeta. A single record per CDR3 protein comes from TCRdb applying MiXCR to the multiplex PCR reads. The profile shows around 99,000 distinct CDR3 sequences, 60% to 80% of them singletons. Germline CDR1 is SGHRS and CDR2 is YFSETQ. The CDR3 has 16 residues. Points on this clonotype: Antigen specificity is unknown. A junction end diverges from the germline sequence, so it may reflect a read error.

The template was RNA from unsorted bulk tissue. The normal lung tissue was taken more than 3 cm from the tumor edge. Sequencing input: distant non-tumor lung tissue. The genes are TRBV5-1 and TRBJ2-6; 7 nucleotides agree with TRBD2. This TCR came from a man between 60 and 70 years old with non-small cell lung cancer. CDR3 nucleotide sequence: TGCGCCAGCAGCTTGGCGGGGGGTGCTGGGGTCAACGTCCTGACTTTC. It translates to CASSLAGGAGVNVLTF.